This T cell receptor beta chain originates from a study of cytomegalovirus exposure and HLA in healthy donors. Study-level results: The study put under 200 TCR beta chains on its list as cytomegalovirus-associated.

Profiling relied on immunoSEQ multiplex PCR, and the TCRdb table lists in-frame clones only, not all of them. The sample carries about 50,000 clones, 80% to 90% recorded once. With regard to this clone: Its matching antigen is unknown.

CDR3 length: 15 amino acids. V lost 5 bases and J lost 4; bases outside the gene matches: 7. Germline V gene sequence: CDR1 MRHNA, CDR2 SNTAGT. The source material was PBMCs. The chain links TRBV6-4 to TRBJ2-1; 8 bases map to TRBD2. The sequence derives from a woman aged 25-40 years in good health and CMV-seronegative. CDR3 sequence: CASSTGGLGYNEQFF. The CDR3 DNA reads TGTGCCAGCAGTACCGGGGGACTAGGATACAATGAGCAGTTCTTC.